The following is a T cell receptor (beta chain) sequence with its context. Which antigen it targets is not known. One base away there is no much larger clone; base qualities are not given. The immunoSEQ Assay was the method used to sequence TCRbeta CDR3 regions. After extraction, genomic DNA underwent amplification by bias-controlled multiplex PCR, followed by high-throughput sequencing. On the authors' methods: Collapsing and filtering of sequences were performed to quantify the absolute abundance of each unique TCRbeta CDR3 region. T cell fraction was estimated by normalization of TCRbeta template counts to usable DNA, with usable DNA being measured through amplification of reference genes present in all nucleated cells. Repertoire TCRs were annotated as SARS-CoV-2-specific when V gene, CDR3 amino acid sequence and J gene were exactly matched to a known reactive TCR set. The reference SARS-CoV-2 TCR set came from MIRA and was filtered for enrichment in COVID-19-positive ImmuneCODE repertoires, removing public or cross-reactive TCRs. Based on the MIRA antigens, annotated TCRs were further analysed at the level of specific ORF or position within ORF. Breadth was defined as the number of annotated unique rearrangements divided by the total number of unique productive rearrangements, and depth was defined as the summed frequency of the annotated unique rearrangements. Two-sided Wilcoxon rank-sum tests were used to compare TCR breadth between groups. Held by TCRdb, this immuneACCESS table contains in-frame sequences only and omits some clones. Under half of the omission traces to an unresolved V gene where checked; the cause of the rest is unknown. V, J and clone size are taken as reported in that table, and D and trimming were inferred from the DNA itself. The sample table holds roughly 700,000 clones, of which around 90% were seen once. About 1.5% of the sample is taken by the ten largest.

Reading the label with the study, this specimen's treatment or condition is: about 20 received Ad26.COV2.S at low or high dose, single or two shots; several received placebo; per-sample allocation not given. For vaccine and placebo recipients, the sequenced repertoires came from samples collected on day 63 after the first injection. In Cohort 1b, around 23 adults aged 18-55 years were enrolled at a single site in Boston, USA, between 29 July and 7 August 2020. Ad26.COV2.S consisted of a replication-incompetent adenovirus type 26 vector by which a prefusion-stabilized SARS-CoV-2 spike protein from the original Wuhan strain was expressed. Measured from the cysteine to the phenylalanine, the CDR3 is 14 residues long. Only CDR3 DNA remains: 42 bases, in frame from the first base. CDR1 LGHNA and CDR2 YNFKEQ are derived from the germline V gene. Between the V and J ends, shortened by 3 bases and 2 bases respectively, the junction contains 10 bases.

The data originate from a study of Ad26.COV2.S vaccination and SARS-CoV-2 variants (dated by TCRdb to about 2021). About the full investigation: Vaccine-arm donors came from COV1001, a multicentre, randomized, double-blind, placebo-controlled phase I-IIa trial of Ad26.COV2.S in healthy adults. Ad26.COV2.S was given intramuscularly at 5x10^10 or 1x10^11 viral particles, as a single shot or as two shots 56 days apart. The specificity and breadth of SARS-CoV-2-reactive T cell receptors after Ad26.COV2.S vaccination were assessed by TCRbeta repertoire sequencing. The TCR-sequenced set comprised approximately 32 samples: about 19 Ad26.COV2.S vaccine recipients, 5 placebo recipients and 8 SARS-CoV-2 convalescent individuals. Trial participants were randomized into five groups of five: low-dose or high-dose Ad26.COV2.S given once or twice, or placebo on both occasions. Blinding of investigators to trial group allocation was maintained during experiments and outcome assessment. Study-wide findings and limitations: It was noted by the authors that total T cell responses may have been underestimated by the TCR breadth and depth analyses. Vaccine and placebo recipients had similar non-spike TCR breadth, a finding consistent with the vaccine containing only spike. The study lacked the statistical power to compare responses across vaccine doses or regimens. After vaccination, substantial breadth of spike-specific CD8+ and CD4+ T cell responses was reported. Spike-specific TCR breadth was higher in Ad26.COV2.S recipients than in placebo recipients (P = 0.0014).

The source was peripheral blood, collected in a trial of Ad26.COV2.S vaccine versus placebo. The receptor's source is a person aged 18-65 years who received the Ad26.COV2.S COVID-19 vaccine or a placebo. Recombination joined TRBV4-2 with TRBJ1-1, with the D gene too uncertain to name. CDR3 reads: CASSHDRANTEAFF. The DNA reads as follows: TGTGCCAGCAGCCACGATCGGGCTAACACTGAAGCTTTCTTT.